One and the same sample provided the 4 T cell receptor beta chains below, sequenced in a study of tumor and adjacent non-tumor tissue in lung cancer. This sample's RNA came from whole unsorted tissue. The library came from three nested PCR rounds adapted from ARM-PCR protocols. From the multiplex PCR reads, TCRdb called clonotypes with MiXCR, one entry per CDR3 protein. The sample carries around 210,000 distinct CDR3 sequences, about two thirds recorded once. Input material: lung tumor tissue. The receptors derive from a man aged 55-75 years with non-small cell lung cancer.

Remarks on this clonotype: One junction end disagrees with the germline gene, perhaps due to a read error. This sequence joins TRBV12-3 or TRBV12-4 and TRBJ2-2; D uncertain. There are 12 residues in the CDR3. The CDR3 sequence: CASSPNAGELFF. The CDR3 nucleotides read TGCGCCAGCAGTCCTAACGCCGGGGAGCTGTTTTTT.

The CDR3 nucleotides read TGCAGTACTGAAGCAGCCCTTAGCACAGATACGCAGTATTTT. It translates to CSTEAALSTDTQYF. The rearrangement joins TRBV20-1 to TRBJ2-3; D is unclear. The V gene lost 8 bases and the J gene lost 0 bases, with 15 bases spanning the gap. CDR3 length: 14 residues. Germline V gives CDR1 DFQATT, CDR2 SNEGSKA (reference sequence).

Note on this clonotype: The CDR3 end shows no conserved phenylalanine or tryptophan, and so a read error is likely. This chain uses TRBV6-6 with TRBJ2-7; 7 nucleotides agree with TRBD1. V trimming: 5 bases; J trimming: 3 bases; junction bases outside the gene matches: 7. Germline V gene sequence: CDR1 MNHNY, CDR2 SVGAGI (reference sequence). This CDR3 is 14 amino acids long. The CDR3 here is CASSLYRQGYEQYL. The DNA of the CDR3 is TGTGCCAGCAGTCTCTACCGACAGGGCTACGAGCAGTACCTC.

The chain links TRBV30 to TRBJ1-3; the D gene is possibly TRBD1 (5 bases). V was shortened by 4 bases and J by 4 bases, with 11 bases between the two germline ends. This CDR3 spans 13 amino acids. Germline V gene lookup returns CDR1 GTSNPN and CDR2 SVGIG (reference sequence). CDR3 sequence reads: CAWTRGIGNTIYF. The DNA for the CDR3 is TGTGCCTGGACTCGGGGGATCGGAAACACCATATATTTT.